This T cell receptor beta chain was identified in a study of blood T cell repertoires in COVID-19 (dated by TCRdb to the early 2020s). With regard to the full study: Samples from collaborators originated in the United States, Italy and Spain and spanned both the acute and convalescent phases of COVID-19. The material from the prospective study consisted of cDNA or gDNA derived from T cells, B-cell-depleted T cells, or PBMCs. Where available, HLA class I and class II types were taken from metadata supplied by the sample provider and were not determined by assay-based typing. Subjects who had been exposed to COVID-19, were actively infected with it, or had recovered from it provided the deeply sampled blood TCRbeta repertoires that made up the dataset. The repertoires were released in a freely available public database meant as a resource for research on the immune response to SARS-CoV-2. The samples were drawn from two sources: the first 160 participants of the ongoing ImmuneRACE study, and fewer than 1,500 subjects contributed by 6 global collaborators. Sample metadata almost always included a de-identified subject ID, COVID-19 status, age in years and sex. The study at large found these results: The quantity of clinical and demographic metadata differed by source and by participant and was supplied without curation.

Trimming costs V 7 bases and J 1 base, and their ends lie 13 bases apart. From the cysteine through the phenylalanine, the CDR3 covers 14 amino acids. Just CDR3 DNA is preserved here, 42 bases in frame from base 1. From the germline V gene, CDR1 is MNHEY and CDR2 is SVGAGI. TCRbeta CDR3 regions were amplified from genomic DNA using the immunoSEQ Assay, a bias-controlled multiplex PCR. The study's processing was this. Within the assay, amplification of reference gene primers was used to estimate how many nucleated cells each sample contained. Sequence reads were collapsed and filtered to measure the absolute abundance of every unique TCRbeta CDR3 rearrangement. For each sample, productive Simpson clonality was calculated as the square root of Simpson's diversity index over productive rearrangements. TCRdb retrieved this table from immuneACCESS and kept in-frame rearrangements only. Not all clones are present; in checked studies, unresolved V genes account for under half, and no reason is known for the remainder. V and J calls and clone size are given by that table; D and trimming were obtained from the DNA. In this sample the table shows more than 150,000 clones, roughly nine tenths of which occur a single time. The ten largest clones represent around 20% of the sample.

This clone is a singleton in its sample. The target of this receptor is not known. Per-base qualities were not stored, and no clone one base away is much larger. The collaborating institutions used their own protocols to collect whole blood in K2EDTA tubes. For TCRbeta analysis, collaborators shipped samples as frozen whole blood, isolated PBMCs, or DNA extracted from either of those sample types. This chain joins TRBV6-5 to TRBJ1-1, and the D gene may be TRBD1, 5 bases matching. Sequenced: peripheral blood. This clonotype originated in a man aged 65 to 79 with active or convalescent COVID-19. The CDR3 region: CASTMGQANTEAFF. The DNA sequence reads TGTGCCAGCACCATGGGGCAGGCGAACACTGAAGCTTTCTTT.